A single TCR beta chain is shown here with its context. Per the study methods: For nucleated cells, counts were estimated from reference gene primer amplification. Profiling relied on immunoSEQ multiplex PCR, and the TCRdb table lists in-frame clones only, not all of them. That table furnishes V, J and clone size, whereas the DNA furnished D and trimming. The sample consists of 350,000 to 550,000 clones, roughly 91% of them appearing once. This specimen belongs to a study of blood T cell repertoires in COVID-19. Study overall: Specimens from acute and convalescent COVID-19 originated in the United States, Italy and Spain. The analysed material was cDNA or gDNA that came from T cells, B-cell-depleted T cells, or PBMCs.

Trimming removed 6 bases at V and 5 bases at J, with 16 bases between. CDR1 and CDR2 from the germline V gene are SGHAT and FQNNGV. The CDR3 consists of 14 residues. Sample: peripheral blood. The chain links TRBV11-2 to TRBJ1-2; TRBD1 might be the D (6 bases). The TCR originated in a woman aged 25 to 39 with acute or convalescent COVID-19. Written as DNA, the CDR3 is TGTGCCAGCAGACAAGGGGGTAGGGATTATGGCTACACCTTC. Amino acid sequence: CASRQGGRDYGYTF.